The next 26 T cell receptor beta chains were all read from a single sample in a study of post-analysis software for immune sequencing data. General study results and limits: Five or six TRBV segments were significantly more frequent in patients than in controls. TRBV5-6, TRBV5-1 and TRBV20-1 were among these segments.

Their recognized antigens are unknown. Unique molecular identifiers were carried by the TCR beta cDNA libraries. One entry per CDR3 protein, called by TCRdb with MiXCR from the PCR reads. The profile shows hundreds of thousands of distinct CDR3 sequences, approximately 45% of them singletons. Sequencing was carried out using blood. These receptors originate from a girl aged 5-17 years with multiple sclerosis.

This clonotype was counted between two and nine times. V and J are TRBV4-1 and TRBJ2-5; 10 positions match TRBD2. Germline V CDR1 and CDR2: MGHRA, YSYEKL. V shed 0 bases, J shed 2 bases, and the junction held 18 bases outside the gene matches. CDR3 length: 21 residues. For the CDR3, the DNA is TGCGCCAGCAGCCAAGATAAGAAGCCTAGCGGGAGAGGGGTAGGGCAAGAGACCCAGTACTTC. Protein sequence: CASSQDKKPSGRGVGQETQYF.

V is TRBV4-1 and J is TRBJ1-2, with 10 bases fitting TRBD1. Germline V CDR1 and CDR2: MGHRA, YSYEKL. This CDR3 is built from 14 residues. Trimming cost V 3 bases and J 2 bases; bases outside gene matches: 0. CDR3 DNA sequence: TGCGCCAGCAGCCAGACAGGGGGCAACTATGGCTACACCTTC. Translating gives CASSQTGGNYGYTF.

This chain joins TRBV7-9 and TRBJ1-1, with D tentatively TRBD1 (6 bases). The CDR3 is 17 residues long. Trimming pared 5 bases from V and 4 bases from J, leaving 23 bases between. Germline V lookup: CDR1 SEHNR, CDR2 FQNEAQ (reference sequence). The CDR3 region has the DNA TGTGCCAGCAGCCAACCCACCCGGGGGGCCAAAAGCACTGAAGCTTTCTTT. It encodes CASSQPTRGAKSTEAFF.

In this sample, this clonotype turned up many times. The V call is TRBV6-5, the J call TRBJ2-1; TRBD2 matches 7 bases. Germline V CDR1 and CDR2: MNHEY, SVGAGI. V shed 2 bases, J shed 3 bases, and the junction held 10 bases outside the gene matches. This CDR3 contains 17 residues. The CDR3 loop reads CASSYDPRGSGYNEQFF. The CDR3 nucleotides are TGTGCCAGCAGTTACGACCCCCGCGGGAGCGGCTACAATGAGCAGTTCTTC.

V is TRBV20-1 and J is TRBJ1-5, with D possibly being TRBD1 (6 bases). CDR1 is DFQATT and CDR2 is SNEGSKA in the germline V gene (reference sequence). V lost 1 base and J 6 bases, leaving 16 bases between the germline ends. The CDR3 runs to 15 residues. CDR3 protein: CSARGSYRDSQPQHF. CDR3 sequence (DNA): TGCAGTGCTAGAGGATCATACAGGGATTCTCAGCCCCAGCATTTT.

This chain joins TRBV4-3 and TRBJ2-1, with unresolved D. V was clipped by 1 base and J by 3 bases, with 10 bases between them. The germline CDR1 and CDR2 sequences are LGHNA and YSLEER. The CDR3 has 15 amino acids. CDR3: CASSQVGTYYNEQFF. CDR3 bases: TGCGCCAGCAGCCAAGTGGGCACTTACTACAATGAGCAGTTCTTC.

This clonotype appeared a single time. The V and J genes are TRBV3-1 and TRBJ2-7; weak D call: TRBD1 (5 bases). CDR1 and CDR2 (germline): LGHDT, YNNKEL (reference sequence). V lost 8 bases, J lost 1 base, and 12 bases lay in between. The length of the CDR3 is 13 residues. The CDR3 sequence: CASQQRGSYEQYF. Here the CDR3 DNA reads TGTGCCAGCCAGCAAAGGGGATCCTACGAGCAGTACTTC.

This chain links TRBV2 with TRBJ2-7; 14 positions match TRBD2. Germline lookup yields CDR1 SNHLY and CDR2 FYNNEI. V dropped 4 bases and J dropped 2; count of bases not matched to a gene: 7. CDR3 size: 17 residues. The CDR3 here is CASSAGTSGRKAYEQYF. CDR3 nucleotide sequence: TGTGCCAGCAGTGCGGGGACTAGCGGGAGAAAGGCCTACGAGCAGTACTTC.

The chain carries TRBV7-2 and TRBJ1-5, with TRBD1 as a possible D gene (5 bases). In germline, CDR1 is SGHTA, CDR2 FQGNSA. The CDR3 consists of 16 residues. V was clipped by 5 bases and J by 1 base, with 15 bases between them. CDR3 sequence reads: CASSRNRDRSNQPQHF. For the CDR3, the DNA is TGTGCCAGCAGCCGAAACCGGGACCGCAGCAATCAGCCCCAGCATTTT.

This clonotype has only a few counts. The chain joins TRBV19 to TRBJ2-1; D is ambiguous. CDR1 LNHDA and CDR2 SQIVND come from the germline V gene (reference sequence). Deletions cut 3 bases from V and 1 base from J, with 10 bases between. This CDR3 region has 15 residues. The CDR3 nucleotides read TGTGCCAGTAGTATCGAACTAAAGTCCTACAATGAGCAGTTCTTC. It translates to CASSIELKSYNEQFF.

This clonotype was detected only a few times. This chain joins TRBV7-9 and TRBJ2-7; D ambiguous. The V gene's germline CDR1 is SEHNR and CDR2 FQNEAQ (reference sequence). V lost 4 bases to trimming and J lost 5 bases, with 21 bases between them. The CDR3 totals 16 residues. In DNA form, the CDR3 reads TGTGCCAGCAGCTCCAAAAGGGCGGACCGGATCCACGAGCAGTACTTC. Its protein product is CASSSKRADRIHEQYF.

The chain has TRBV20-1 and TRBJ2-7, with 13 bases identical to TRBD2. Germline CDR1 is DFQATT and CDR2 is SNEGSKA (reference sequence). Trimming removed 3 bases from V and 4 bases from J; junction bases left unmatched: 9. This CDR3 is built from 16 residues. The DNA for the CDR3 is TGCAGTGCTAGGGGGACTAGCGGGGTTAACTCGTACGAGCAGTACTTC. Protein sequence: CSARGTSGVNSYEQYF.

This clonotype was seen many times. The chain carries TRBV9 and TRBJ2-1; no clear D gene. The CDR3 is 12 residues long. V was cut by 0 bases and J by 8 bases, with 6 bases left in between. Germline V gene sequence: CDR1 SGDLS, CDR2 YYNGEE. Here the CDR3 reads CASSVGRDEQFF. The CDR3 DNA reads TGTGCCAGCAGCGTAGGCCGGGATGAGCAGTTCTTC.

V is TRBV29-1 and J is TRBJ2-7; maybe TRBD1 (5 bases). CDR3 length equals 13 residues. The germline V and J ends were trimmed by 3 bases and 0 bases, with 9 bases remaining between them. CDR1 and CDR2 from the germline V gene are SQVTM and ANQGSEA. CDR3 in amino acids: CSVDVRDSYEQYF. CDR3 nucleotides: TGCAGCGTTGACGTCAGGGACTCCTACGAGCAGTACTTC.

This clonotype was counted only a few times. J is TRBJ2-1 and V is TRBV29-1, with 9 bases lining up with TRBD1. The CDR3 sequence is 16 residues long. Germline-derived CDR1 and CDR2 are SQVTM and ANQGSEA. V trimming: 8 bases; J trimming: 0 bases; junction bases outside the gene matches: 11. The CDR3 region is CSFRARDRDSYNEQFF. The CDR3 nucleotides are TGCAGCTTCCGGGCCCGGGACAGGGACTCCTACAATGAGCAGTTCTTC.

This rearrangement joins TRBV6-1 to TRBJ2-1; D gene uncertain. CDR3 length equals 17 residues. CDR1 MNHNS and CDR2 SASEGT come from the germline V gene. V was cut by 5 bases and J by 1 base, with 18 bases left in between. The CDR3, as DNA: TGTGCCAGCAGTCGATCAAGAACCGGTAGTTCCTACAATGAGCAGTTCTTC. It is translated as CASSRSRTGSSYNEQFF.

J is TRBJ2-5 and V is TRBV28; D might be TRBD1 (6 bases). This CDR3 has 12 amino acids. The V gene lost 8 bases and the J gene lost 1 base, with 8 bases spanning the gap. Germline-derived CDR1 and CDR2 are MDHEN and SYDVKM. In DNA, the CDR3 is TGTGCCAGCTCAGGGGTCCAAGAGACCCAGTACTTC. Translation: CASSGVQETQYF.

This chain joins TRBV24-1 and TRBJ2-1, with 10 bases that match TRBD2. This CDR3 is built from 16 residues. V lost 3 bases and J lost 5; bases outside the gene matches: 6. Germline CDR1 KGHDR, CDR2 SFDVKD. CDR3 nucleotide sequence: TGTGCCACCAGTGATATCTTAGCGGGAGGTGACAATGAGCAGTTCTTC. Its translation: CATSDILAGGDNEQFF.

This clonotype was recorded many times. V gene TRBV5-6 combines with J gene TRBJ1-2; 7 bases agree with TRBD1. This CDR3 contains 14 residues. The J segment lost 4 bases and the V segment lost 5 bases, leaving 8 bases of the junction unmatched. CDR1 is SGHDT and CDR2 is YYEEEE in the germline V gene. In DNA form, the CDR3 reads TGTGCCAGCAGGAACCGGGACAGCTTCTATGGCTACACCTTC. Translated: CASRNRDSFYGYTF. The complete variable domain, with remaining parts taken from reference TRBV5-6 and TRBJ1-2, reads DAGVTQSPTHLIKTRGQQVTLRCSPKSGHDTVSWYQQALGQGPQFIFQYYEEEERQRGNFPDRFSGHQFPNYSSELNVNALLLGDSALYLCASRNRDSFYGYTFGSGTRLTVV.

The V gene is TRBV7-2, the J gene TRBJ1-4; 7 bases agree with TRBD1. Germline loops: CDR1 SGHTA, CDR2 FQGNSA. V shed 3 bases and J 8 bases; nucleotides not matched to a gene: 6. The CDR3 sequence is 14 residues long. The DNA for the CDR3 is TGTGCCAGCAGCTTGAACAGGGGAGGAGAAAAACTGTTTTTT. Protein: CASSLNRGGEKLFF.

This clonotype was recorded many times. CDR3 nucleotide sequence: TGCAGCGTTGAGGGTCGGGATGGCTACACCTTC. Residues: CSVEGRDGYTF. This sequence joins TRBV29-1 and TRBJ1-2; D ambiguous. The CDR3 runs 11 residues. Germline V lookup: CDR1 SQVTM, CDR2 ANQGSEA. V gave up 3 bases and J gave up 6 bases, with 8 bases separating them.

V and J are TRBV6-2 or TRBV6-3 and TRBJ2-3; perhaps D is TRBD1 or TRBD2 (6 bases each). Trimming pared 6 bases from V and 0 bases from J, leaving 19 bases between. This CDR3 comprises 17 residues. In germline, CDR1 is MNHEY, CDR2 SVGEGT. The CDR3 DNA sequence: TGTGCCAGCAGGCACGTGGGGGGCCGTCCTAGCACAGATACGCAGTATTTT. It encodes CASRHVGGRPSTDTQYF.

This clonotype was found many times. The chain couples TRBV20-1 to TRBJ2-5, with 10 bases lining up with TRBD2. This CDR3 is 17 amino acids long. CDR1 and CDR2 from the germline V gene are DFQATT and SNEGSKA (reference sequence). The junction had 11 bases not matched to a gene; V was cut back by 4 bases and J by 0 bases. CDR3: CSAKGQLLAGYQETQYF. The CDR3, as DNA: TGCAGTGCTAAAGGACAGCTACTAGCGGGGTACCAAGAGACCCAGTACTTC.

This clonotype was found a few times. CDR3 in DNA: TGTGCCATCAGTGATAGCGGTCGCACAGATACGCAGTATTTT. Protein: CAISDSGRTDTQYF. This rearrangement joins TRBV10-3 to TRBJ2-3; TRBD2 might be the D (6 bases). V was pared by 3 bases and J by 1 base, with 8 bases between. The CDR3 runs to 14 residues. The germline CDR1 and CDR2 sequences are ENHRY and SYGVKD.

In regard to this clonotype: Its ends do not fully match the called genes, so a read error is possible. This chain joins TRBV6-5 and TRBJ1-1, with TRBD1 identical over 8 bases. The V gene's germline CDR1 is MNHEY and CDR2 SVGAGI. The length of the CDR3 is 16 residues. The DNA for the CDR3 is TGTGCCAGTAGTTATAGGGCAGGGGGCTTCAACACTGAAGCTTTCTTT. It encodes CASSYRAGGFNTEAFF.

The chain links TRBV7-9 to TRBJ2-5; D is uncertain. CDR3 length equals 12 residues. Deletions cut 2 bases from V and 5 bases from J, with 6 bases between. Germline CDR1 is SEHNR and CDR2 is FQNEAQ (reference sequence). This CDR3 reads CASSLYAETQYF. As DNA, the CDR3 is TGTGCCAGCAGCTTATATGCGGAGACCCAGTACTTC. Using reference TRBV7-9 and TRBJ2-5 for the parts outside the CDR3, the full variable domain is DTGVSQNPRHKITKRGQNVTFRCDPISEHNRLYWYRQTLGQGPEFLTYFQNEAQLEKSRLLSDRFSAERPKGSFSTLEIQRTEQGDSAMYLCASSLYAETQYFGPGTRLLVL.